These T cell receptor beta chains were read from a single sample in a study of blood T cell repertoires in COVID-19. Sequenced by immunoSEQ multiplex PCR; TCRdb stores in-frame clones only, minus some. The profile covers 95,000 to 120,000 clones, with 88% appearing a single time and under 2.5% taken by the ten largest. Sample: peripheral blood. The receptor set was obtained from a human donor in a cohort sampled during active COVID-19. Each CDR3 is given with its conserved first and last residue. A D gene is named only where the DNA matches it firmly.

V	D	J	CDR3	DNA
TRBV5-1	-	TRBJ2-7	CASSFQGPPYEQYF	TGCGCCAGCAGCTTCCAGGGGCCCCCCTACGAGCAGTACTTC
TRBV18	-	TRBJ1-4	CASSVGAVEKLFF	TGTGCCAGCTCAGTGGGGGCCGTTGAAAAACTGTTTTTT
TRBV12-3/TRBV12-4	-	TRBJ1-6	CASSLPSQSPLHF	TGTGCCAGCAGTTTACCGAGCCAATCACCCCTCCACTTT
TRBV4-1	-	TRBJ1-3	CASSQDDPVQLENTIYF	TGCGCCAGCAGCCAAGATGATCCGGTACAGCTGGAAAACACCATATATTTT
TRBV5-6	-	TRBJ1-1	CASSSLGQTLMNTEAFF	TGTGCCAGCAGCTCCCTAGGACAGACTCTTATGAACACTGAAGCTTTCTTT
TRBV7-3	-	TRBJ2-3	CASSWLASDTQYF	TGTGCCAGCAGCTGGCTAGCTTCAGATACGCAGTATTTT
TRBV5-4	TRBD1	TRBJ2-7	CASSYSQGSSPYEQYF	TGTGCCAGCAGCTATTCACAGGGGTCCTCCCCCTACGAGCAGTACTTC
TRBV5-4	TRBD2	TRBJ2-2	CASSPAPSGSSLGELFF	TGTGCCAGCAGCCCGGCCCCTAGCGGGAGTTCCCTGGGGGAGCTGTTTTTT
TRBV2	-	TRBJ2-1	CASILGQLGLAGGYTSSYNEQFF	-
TRBV27	TRBD2	TRBJ2-3	CASSKTAGGVTDTQYF	TGTGCCAGCAGTAAAACGGCGGGGGGCGTCACAGATACGCAGTATTTT
TRBV19	TRBD1	TRBJ2-7	CASRPPGQTYEQYF	TGTGCCAGTAGACCTCCGGGACAGACCTACGAGCAGTACTTC
TRBV5-6	-	TRBJ2-7	CASSIDRPYEQYF	TGTGCCAGCAGCATAGACAGACCCTACGAGCAGTACTTC
TRBV19	TRBD1	TRBJ2-2	CASSGETGWVGELFF	TGTGCCAGTAGTGGGGAGACAGGGTGGGTCGGGGAGCTGTTTTTT
TRBV13	TRBD2	TRBJ2-4	CASSFTSGMRGIQYF	TGTGCCAGCAGCTTCACTAGCGGGATGAGGGGGATTCAGTACTTC
TRBV6-5	-	TRBJ1-2	CASSFQGNYGYTF	TGTGCCAGCAGTTTTCAGGGGAACTATGGCTACACCTTC